This TCR beta chain originates from a study of graft-versus-host responses after intestinal transplantation. Study as a whole: Anti-thymocyte globulin induction was given to all recipients, followed by tacrolimus and steroids for about 3 years. General study points: Researchers found peak circulating GvH clone levels linked to early post-transplant HvG declines. Those patients showing graft-donor T cell macrochimerism displayed high graft-versus-host to host-versus-graft clonal ratios in allografts. Recipient bone marrow held GvH clones, some seen earlier in ileum or blood.

V shed 8 bases, J shed 3 bases, and the junction held 7 bases outside the gene matches. Germline V gene sequence: CDR1 LNHDA, CDR2 SQIVND (reference sequence). This CDR3 contains 13 residues. Clones were read by immunoSEQ multiplex PCR, and TCRdb kept only the in-frame ones, dropping some. The sample gives 65,000 to 90,000 clones, about 90% of which show up once; roughly 0.39% is in the top ten. Comment on this clone: Its antigen is unknown.

This TCR was sampled from a human donor who was the organ donor for an intestinal transplant. The sample consisted of unstimulated CD8+ T cells sorted from spleen or lymph node cells, taken before transplant. The chain uses TRBV19 and TRBJ2-7; 7 nucleotides align to TRBD2. The CDR3 bases are TGTGCCAGTTCCCCGGGACTACTCTACGAGCAGTACTTC. Its translation: CASSPGLLYEQYF.